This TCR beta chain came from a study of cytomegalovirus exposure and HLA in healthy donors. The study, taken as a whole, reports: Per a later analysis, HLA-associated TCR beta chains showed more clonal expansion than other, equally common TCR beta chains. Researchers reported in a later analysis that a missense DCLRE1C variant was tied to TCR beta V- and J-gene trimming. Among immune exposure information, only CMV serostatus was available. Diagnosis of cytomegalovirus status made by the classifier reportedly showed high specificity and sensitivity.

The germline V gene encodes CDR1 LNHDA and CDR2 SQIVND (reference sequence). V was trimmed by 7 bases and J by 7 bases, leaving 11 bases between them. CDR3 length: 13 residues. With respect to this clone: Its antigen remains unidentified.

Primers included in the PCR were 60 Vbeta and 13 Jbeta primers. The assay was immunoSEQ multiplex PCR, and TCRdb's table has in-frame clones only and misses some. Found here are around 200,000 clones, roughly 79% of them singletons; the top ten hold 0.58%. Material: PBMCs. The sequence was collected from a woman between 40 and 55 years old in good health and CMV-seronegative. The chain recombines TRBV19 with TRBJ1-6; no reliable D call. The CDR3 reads CASTSRGNSPLHF. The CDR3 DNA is TGTGCCAGTACCTCACGCGGAAATTCACCCCTCCACTTT.